The text below deals with one TCR beta chain. The sample is drawn from a study of blood T cell repertoires in COVID-19. As for the study in general: Researchers got acute and convalescent COVID-19 samples from the United States, Italy and Spain.

Per the authors' pipeline: Amplification from reference gene primers served as the basis for estimated nucleated cell counts. TCRdb's table, derived via immunoSEQ multiplex PCR, lists solely in-frame clones and lacks some. V and J calls and clone size come straight from that table; D and trimming were deduced from the DNA. The data contain about 160,000 clones, approximately 92% of them singletons. This receptor was identified in a woman between 50 and 59 years old with acute or convalescent COVID-19. Sequencing input: peripheral blood.

The CDR3 DNA reads TGTGCCAGCAGCACGGGCCCTGGAGGCCAGCCCCAGCATTTT. Translating it yields CASSTGPGGQPQHF. The chain recombines TRBV7-2 with TRBJ1-5; no reliable D call. CDR1 is SGHTA and CDR2 is FQGNSA in the germline V gene. Trimming took off 5 bases at V and 7 bases at J, with 15 bases between the two ends. The CDR3 is made up of 14 amino acids.